A selection of T cell receptor beta chains follows, all from one sample in a study of technical replicates of blood from several donors. Produced via immunoSEQ multiplex PCR; TCRdb's table is partial and in-frame only. The data show approximately 70,000 clones, with less than 98% seen just once and 0.25% to 0.3% held by the top ten. Sequenced: T cells isolated from PBMCs. All receptors derive from a human donor in good health. CDR3s leave out the opening cysteine and the closing phenylalanine or tryptophan. The D gene is left open where the match is weak. Only some rows state a clone size, as once, few, many or a class for expanded clones.

-,-,10,TRBV11-3,ASSRGQLELF
TRBD1,once,15,TRBV7-9,ASSLVWDRKNDYGYT
-,-,14,TRBV4-1,ASSQEALASKNIQY
-,-,12,TRBV11-2,ASTLRGFNEKLF
-,once,13,TRBV19,ASSSIGGGLEPQH
-,-,13,TRBV5-5,ASSTKRQGFGEQY
TRBD1,-,12,TRBV30,AWSDGTVYYEQY
-,-,10,TRBV29-1,SVSDSQETQY
TRBD2,-,13,TRBV14,ASSQVAGGGETQY
TRBD1,-,14,TRBV7-8,ASSLKDRGFGEKLF
-,-,12,TRBV7-9,ASNEGGYQETQY
-,-,15,TRBV10-3,AISDPSGRSSYNEQF
-,once,14,TRBV11-3,ASSSKAGSSYNEQF
-,-,14,TRBV5-1,ASSQAGDSTTDTQY
-,-,12,TRBV9,ASSVDDSNYGYT
-,-,14,TRBV15,ATSREEGGVGYEQY
TRBD2,-,16,TRBV7-6,ASSLALGTSGSGETQY
-,-,12,TRBV9,ASSPQITDTEAF
TRBD1,-,13,TRBV18,ASSRPGTGEETQY
TRBD1,-,15,TRBV11-2,ASSLGAGGVFDYGYT
TRBD2,once,15,TRBV11-1,ASSAPSGRFLYNEQF
-,once,11,TRBV18,ASSPNSNQPQH
-,-,12,TRBV6-5,ASSPGLAYHEQF
-,-,11,TRBV6-1,ASSARTPYEQY
-,-,11,TRBV6-6,ASTQPGYGTQY
TRBD2,-,11,TRBV6-5,ASSYGGEATQY
TRBD2,-,13,TRBV5-1,ASSLVGTSSYEQY
-,-,11,TRBV27,ASSLGGTYEQY
TRBD1,-,15,TRBV28,ASSLERTGPTNEKLF
TRBD2,-,13,TRBV6-5,ASSYSGRAGYEQY
TRBD2,-,14,TRBV29-1,SVAWGNSGSIDEQF
TRBD1,-,13,TRBV7-2,ASSSRTGRGETQY
-,-,12,TRBV6-6,ASSYGRQAGEAF
TRBD1,-,12,TRBV6-6,ATRHRGDRQPQH
TRBD2,-,14,TRBV5-1,ASKALAGEGTDTQY
TRBD1,once,13,TRBV11-3,ASSYPDRGKNEQY
-,-,10,TRBV6-5,ASSTRSYEQY
TRBD1,-,13,TRBV4-1,ASSQGDRDQETQY
TRBD1,-,13,TRBV7-9,ASSLQGQLNTEAF
-,-,16,TRBV4-1,ASSQDSFSSELTYEQY
-,-,13,TRBV5-1,ASTLTAGEINEQF
TRBD1,-,11,TRBV6-5,ASGTGARNEQF
-,-,10,TRBV11-3,ASSFQGGEQF